Detailed here is one T cell receptor (beta chain). The data were obtained in a study of T cell changes during pregnancy in multiple sclerosis. With 6 bases removed from V and 6 bases from J, the gap between germline ends came to 17 bases. The CDR3 spans 14 residues. Germline V gene sequence: CDR1 SGHAT, CDR2 FQNNGV. Libraries were prepared by immunoSEQ multiplex PCR; TCRdb keeps only in-frame clonotypes and omits some of them. This sample carries around 88,000 clones, just over 90% of them seen once, and the ten largest clones take approximately 2.4%. Sequencing was performed on peripheral blood, taken in the first trimester of pregnancy. The TCR sequence derives from a female donor with multiple sclerosis, enrolled in a pregnancy study. The chain has TRBV11-2 and TRBJ1-2; D uncertain. DNA for the CDR3: TGTGCCAGCAGTTTCTTCGAGGGCGGGAATGGCTACACCTTC. This gives the protein CASSFFEGGNGYTF.